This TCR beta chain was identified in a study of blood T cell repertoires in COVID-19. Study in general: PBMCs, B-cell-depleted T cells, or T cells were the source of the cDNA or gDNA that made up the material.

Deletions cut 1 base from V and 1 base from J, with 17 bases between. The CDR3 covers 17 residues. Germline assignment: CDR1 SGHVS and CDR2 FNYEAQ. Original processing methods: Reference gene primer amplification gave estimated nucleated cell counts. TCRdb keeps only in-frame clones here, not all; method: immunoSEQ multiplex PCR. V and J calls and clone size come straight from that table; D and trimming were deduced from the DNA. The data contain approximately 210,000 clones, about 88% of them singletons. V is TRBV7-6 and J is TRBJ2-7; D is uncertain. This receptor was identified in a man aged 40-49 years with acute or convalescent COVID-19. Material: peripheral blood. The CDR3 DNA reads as TGTGCCAGCAGCTTAGACATTGGCGGAAACGGGTCCTACGAGCAGTACTTC. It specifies CASSLDIGGNGSYEQYF. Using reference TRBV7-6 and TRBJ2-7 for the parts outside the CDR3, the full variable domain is GAGVSQSPRYKVTKRGQDVALRCDPISGHVSLYWYRQALGQGPEFLTYFNYEAQQDKSGLPNDRFSAERPEGSISTLTIQRTEQRDSAMYRCASSLDIGGNGSYEQYFGPGTRLTVT.